One sample yielded the 14 T cell receptor beta chains listed below, sequenced in a study of T cells in tumors after PD-1 blockade. Profiling relied on immunoSEQ multiplex PCR, and the TCRdb table lists in-frame clones only, not all of them. The table lists roughly 13,000 clones, roughly two thirds of them singletons. The sample in question was tumor tissue, obtained after anti-PD-1 treatment. The receptors shown here come from a human donor with cutaneous squamous cell carcinoma.

The chain recombines TRBV7-2 with TRBJ2-7; possible D gene TRBD1, 5 bases. V lost 3 bases to trimming and J lost 7 bases, with 10 bases between them. The germline V gene has CDR1 SGHTA and CDR2 FQGNSA. This CDR3 has 12 amino acids. Here the CDR3 reads CASSFIQGEQYF. CDR3 coding DNA: TGTGCCAGCAGCTTCATTCAGGGAGAGCAGTACTTC.

The CDR3 protein is CASSLAAQGGAFF. The DNA for the CDR3 is TGTGCCAGCAGCTTGGCGGCACAGGGGGGAGCTTTCTTT. The J gene is TRBJ1-1, the V gene TRBV5-5; 8 bases fit TRBD1. CDR3 length: 13 residues. V trimming: 0 bases; J trimming: 10 bases; junction bases outside the gene matches: 5. CDR1 and CDR2 (germline): SGHKS, YYEKEE (reference sequence).

The V and J genes are TRBV6-5 and TRBJ1-1, with D perhaps TRBD1 (6 bases). V lost 7 bases to trimming and J lost 6 bases, with 15 bases between them. CDR1 and CDR2 from the germline V gene are MNHEY and SVGAGI. This CDR3 is built from 13 residues. CDR3 sequence: CASTKQGRAEAFF. The CDR3 bases are TGTGCCAGCACCAAACAGGGAAGAGCTGAAGCTTTCTTT.

The genes are TRBV7-9 and TRBJ1-2; D is unclear. Trimming took 2 bases from V and 4 from J, leaving 5 bases between them. The CDR3 runs to 12 residues. Germline V gene lookup returns CDR1 SEHNR and CDR2 FQNEAQ (reference sequence). The CDR3 DNA reads TGTGCCAGCAGCTTAACCGGCTATGGCTACACCTTC. Residues: CASSLTGYGYTF.

The chain links TRBV7-3 to TRBJ2-3, with unresolved D. Germline V gene lookup returns CDR1 SGHTA and CDR2 FQGTGA. Deletions cut 6 bases from V and 1 base from J, with 20 bases between. This CDR3 is built from 17 residues. CDR3 region: CASSAPPTQRRTDTQYF. DNA of the CDR3: TGTGCCAGCAGTGCCCCCCCAACTCAGAGGCGCACAGATACGCAGTATTTT.

This clone was seen more than once but under ten times. V is TRBV11-3 and J is TRBJ2-1; the match to TRBD1 covers 11 bases. Germline trimming cut 5 bases from V and 6 bases from J; bases unmatched to any gene: 6. The CDR3 spans 15 residues. Germline V lookup: CDR1 SGHNT, CDR2 YENEEA. In nucleotides, the CDR3 is TGTGCCAGCAGCCTTCGGGGGACAGGGGGCAATGAGCAGTTCTTC. Protein product: CASSLRGTGGNEQFF.

The chain is built from TRBV10-3 and TRBJ2-1, with D perhaps given as TRBD1 or TRBD2 (5 bases each). The CDR3 has 14 amino acids. The germline V gene encodes CDR1 ENHRY and CDR2 SYGVKD. V dropped 2 bases and J dropped 6 bases, with 11 bases sitting between them. The CDR3 nucleotides read TGTGCCATCAGTGAGCGGGGCGGGCGCAATGAGCAGTTCTTC. Translated, it gives CAISERGGRNEQFF.

This chain uses TRBV5-6 with TRBJ1-2; 9 bases are shared with TRBD1. This CDR3 has 16 amino acids. Germline values: CDR1 SGHDT, CDR2 YYEEEE. Losses at the gene ends were 3 bases for V and 2 bases for J; bases not matched to a gene: 8. Here the CDR3 reads CASSYLTGTGNYGYTF. In DNA form, the CDR3 reads TGTGCCAGCAGCTATCTAACCGGGACAGGGAACTATGGCTACACCTTC.

This clone was recorded only once. This chain joins TRBV19 and TRBJ1-5; 10 nucleotides align to TRBD1. V lost 3 bases to trimming and J lost 2 bases; unmatched junction nucleotides: 10. Germline CDR1 is LNHDA and CDR2 is SQIVND (reference sequence). The length of the CDR3 is 18 residues. In DNA, the CDR3 is TGTGCCAGTAGTATCTTCCTCTCCGGGACAGGGGGCAATCAGCCCCAGCATTTT. It translates to CASSIFLSGTGGNQPQHF.

This rearrangement joins TRBV5-1 to TRBJ2-3; TRBD2 might be the D (7 bases). Per the germline V gene, CDR1 is SGHRS and CDR2 is YFSETQ. The CDR3 sequence is 15 residues long. V was clipped by 2 bases and J by 3 bases, with 13 bases between them. Here the CDR3 reads CASSFGGPVTDTQYF. CDR3 coding DNA: TGCGCCAGCAGCTTCGGGGGGCCGGTAACAGATACGCAGTATTTT. The whole variable domain, filled in from reference TRBV5-1 and TRBJ2-3, reads KAGVTQTPRYLIKTRGQQVTLSCSPISGHRSVSWYQQTPGQGLQFLFEYFSETQRNKGNFPGRFSGRQFSNSRSEMNVSTLELGDSALYLCASSFGGPVTDTQYFGPGTRLTVL.

The chain combines TRBV11-1 with TRBJ2-3; D is ambiguous. CDR1 and CDR2 (germline): SGHAT, FQDESV (reference sequence). This CDR3 is built from 11 residues. V was trimmed by 5 bases and J by 1 base, leaving 1 base between them. DNA of the CDR3: TGTGCCAGCAGCCGCACAGATACGCAGTATTTT. It translates to CASSRTDTQYF. The entire variable domain, with the rest obtained from reference TRBV11-1 and TRBJ2-3, is as follows: EAEVAQSPRYKITEKSQAVAFWCDPISGHATLYWYRQILGQGPELLVQFQDESVVDDSQLPKDRFSAERLKGVDSTLKIQPAELGDSAMYLCASSRTDTQYFGPGTRLTVL.

V is TRBV6-2 or TRBV6-3 and J is TRBJ1-5, with 9 nucleotides matching TRBD1. Trimming at V came to 6 bases and at J to 7 bases, leaving 7 bases not matched to a gene. CDR3 length: 14 residues. Germline V lookup: CDR1 MNHEY, CDR2 SVGEGT. This CDR3 is CASSEQGAGQPQHF. Written as DNA, the CDR3 is TGTGCCAGCAGCGAACAGGGGGCAGGGCAGCCCCAGCATTTT.

The chain employs TRBV12-3 or TRBV12-4 and TRBJ2-2; D uncertain. The V gene lost 7 bases and the J gene lost 4 bases, with 4 bases spanning the gap. This CDR3 comprises 11 residues. CDR3 nucleotide sequence: TGTGCCAGCAAGGTCACCGGGGAGCTGTTTTTT. Translated, it gives CASKVTGELFF.

CDR3 coding DNA: TGTGCCAGTAAGGCGACCGGCTCTGGAAACACCATATATTTT. This sequence encodes CASKATGSGNTIYF. The rearrangement uses TRBV19 and TRBJ1-3; D is ambiguous. Trimming pared 7 bases from V and 0 bases from J, leaving 10 bases between. This CDR3 is built from 14 residues. The germline V gene encodes CDR1 LNHDA and CDR2 SQIVND (reference sequence).